This TCR beta chain emerged from a study of blood T cell repertoires in COVID-19. CDR1 is SGHRS and CDR2 is YFSETQ in the germline V gene. The CDR3 covers 14 residues. V lost 4 bases and J lost 7, with 14 bases in between. In the original workflow: The authors estimated nucleated cell counts from reference gene primer amplification. TCRdb keeps only in-frame clones here, not all; method: immunoSEQ multiplex PCR. D and trimming were read from the DNA, whereas the V and J calls and clone size are those reported in that table. The table has roughly 200,000 clones, approximately 83% seen once. The clonotype originates from a man aged 60 to 75 with acute or convalescent COVID-19. The sample comprised peripheral blood. The chain links TRBV5-1 to TRBJ1-4, with TRBD1 as a possible D gene (5 bases). CDR3 loop: CASSEGATIEKLFF. The CDR3 nucleotides are TGCGCCAGCAGCGAAGGGGCGACAATTGAAAAACTGTTTTTT.